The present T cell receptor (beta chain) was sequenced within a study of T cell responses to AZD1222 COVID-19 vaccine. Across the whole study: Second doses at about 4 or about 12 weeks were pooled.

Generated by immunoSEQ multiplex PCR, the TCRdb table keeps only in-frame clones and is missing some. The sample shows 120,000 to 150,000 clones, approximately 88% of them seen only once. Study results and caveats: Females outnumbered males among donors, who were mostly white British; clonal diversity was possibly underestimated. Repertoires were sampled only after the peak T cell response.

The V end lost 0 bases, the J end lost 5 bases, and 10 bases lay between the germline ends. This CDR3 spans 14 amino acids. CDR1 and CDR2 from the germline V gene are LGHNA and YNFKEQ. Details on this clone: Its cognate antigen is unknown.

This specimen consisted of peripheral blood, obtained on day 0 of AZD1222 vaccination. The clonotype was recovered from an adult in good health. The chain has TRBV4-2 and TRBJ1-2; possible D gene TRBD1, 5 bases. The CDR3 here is CASSQDGQDYGYTF. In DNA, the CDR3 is TGTGCCAGCAGCCAAGATGGACAAGATTATGGCTACACCTTC.